This TCR beta chain was captured in a study of long-term antiretroviral therapy in people with HIV. With regard to this clone: What it recognizes is unknown.

General study findings and limits: Clonotypes expanded prior to ART showed repertoire dominance at all sampled time points.

The samples comprised roughly 0.9-11 million cryopreserved PBMC ahead of DNA extraction. The immunoSEQ assay was v3.0, run at survey level. In sequencing, about 35,000-55,000 T-cell genomes per sample were targeted. The method was immunoSEQ multiplex PCR; TCRdb's version includes in-frame clones alone and lacks a portion of them. The sample holds more than 20,000 clones, 87% seen once. This CDR3 has 15 amino acids. The V and J ends lost 2 bases and 0 bases respectively, with 10 bases between them. The V gene's germline CDR1 is MGHRA and CDR2 YSYEKL. This TCR came from a man between 45 and 60 years old with HIV. Specimen: unsorted PBMCs, collected 1.8 years before starting antiretroviral therapy. The rearrangement uses TRBV4-1 and TRBJ1-2; no firm D call. CDR3 sequence reads: CASSQSATTNYGYTF. For the CDR3, the DNA is TGCGCCAGCAGCCAAAGTGCCACTACTAACTATGGCTACACCTTC.